The 5 T cell receptor beta chains in this list originate from one sample, sequenced in a study of shared clonotypes between healthy human individuals. Assay used: immunoSEQ multiplex PCR; TCRdb lists only in-frame clones, some missing. The table lists some 2,100,000 clones, around 95% of them singletons, with more than 0.1% in the top ten. The sample consisted of naive CD4+ T cells sorted from blood. Subset indicated: CD45RA+ positively selected. The receptors derive from a young man in good health.

The chain uses TRBV2 and TRBJ1-1, with 10 bases identical to TRBD1. J was trimmed by 3 bases and V by 8 bases; bases with no gene match: 3. The CDR3 contains 13 residues. Germline-derived CDR1 and CDR2 are SNHLY and FYNNEI. CDR3 sequence (DNA): TGTGCCAGCGGGACAGGGGCTCACACTGAAGCTTTCTTT. Translating gives CASGTGAHTEAFF. Using reference TRBV2 and TRBJ1-1 for the parts outside the CDR3, the full variable domain is EPEVTQTPSHQVTQMGQEVILRCVPISNHLYFYWYRQILGQKVEFLVSFYNNEISEKSEIFDDQFSVERPDGSNFTLKIRSTKLEDSAMYFCASGTGAHTEAFFGQGTRLTVV.

The genes are TRBV5-4 and TRBJ2-3; 7 bases fit TRBD2. CDR1 is SGHNT and CDR2 is YYREEE in the germline V gene (reference sequence). The CDR3 consists of 14 residues. V lost 3 bases, J lost 2 bases, and 3 bases stayed unmatched. The DNA for the CDR3 is TGTGCCAGCAGCTCGAGCGGGAACACAGATACGCAGTATTTT. Translating it yields CASSSSGNTDTQYF.

With regard to this clone: The same CDR3 also results from other DNA sequences found in this sample. This sequence joins TRBV6-5 and TRBJ2-5; D is perhaps TRBD2 (6 bases). This CDR3 region has 14 residues. Per germline, CDR1 MNHEY and CDR2 SVGAGI. The V end lost 3 bases, the J end lost 4 bases, and 12 bases lay between the germline ends. The CDR3: CASSYSGGGETQYF. The CDR3 DNA follows: TGTGCCAGCAGTTATAGTGGGGGAGGAGAGACCCAGTACTTC.

The chain joins TRBV6-5 to TRBJ1-6; 8 nucleotides agree with TRBD1. Per germline, CDR1 MNHEY and CDR2 SVGAGI. Trimming at V came to 2 bases and at J to 7 bases, leaving 4 bases not matched to a gene. The CDR3 has 15 residues. The CDR3 region has the DNA TGTGCCAGCAGTTACGTTGACAGGGGAAATTCACCCCTCCACTTT. The encoded protein is CASSYVDRGNSPLHF.

This clone was seen a single time. The chain uses TRBV7-9 and TRBJ2-7; possibly TRBD1 for D (5 bases). V gave up 5 bases and J gave up 7 bases, with 12 bases separating them. Germline-derived CDR1 and CDR2 are SEHNR and FQNEAQ (reference sequence). The CDR3 runs 12 residues. Here the CDR3 reads CASSLQKGEQYF. CDR3 sequence (DNA): TGTGCCAGCAGCCTACAGAAGGGGGAGCAGTACTTC.